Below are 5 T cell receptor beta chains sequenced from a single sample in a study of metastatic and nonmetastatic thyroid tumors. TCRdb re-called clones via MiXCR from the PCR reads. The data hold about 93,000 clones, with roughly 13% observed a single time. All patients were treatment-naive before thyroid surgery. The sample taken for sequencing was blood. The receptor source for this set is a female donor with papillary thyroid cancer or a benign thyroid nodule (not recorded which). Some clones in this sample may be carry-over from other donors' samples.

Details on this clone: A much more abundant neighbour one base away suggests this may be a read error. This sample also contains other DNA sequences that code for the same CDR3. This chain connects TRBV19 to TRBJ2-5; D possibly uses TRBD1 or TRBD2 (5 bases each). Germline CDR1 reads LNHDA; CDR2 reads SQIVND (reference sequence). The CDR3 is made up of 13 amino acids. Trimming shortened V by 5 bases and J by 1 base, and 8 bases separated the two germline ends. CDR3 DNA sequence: TGTGCCAGTAGTCGGGACGGCCAAGAGACCCAGTACTTC. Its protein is CASSRDGQETQYF. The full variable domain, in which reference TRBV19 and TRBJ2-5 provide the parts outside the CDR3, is DGGITQSPKYLFRKEGQNVTLSCEQNLNHDAMYWYRQDPGQGLRLIYYSQIVNDFQKGDIAEGYSVSREKKESFPLTVTSAQKNPTAFYLCASSRDGQETQYFGPGTRLLVL.

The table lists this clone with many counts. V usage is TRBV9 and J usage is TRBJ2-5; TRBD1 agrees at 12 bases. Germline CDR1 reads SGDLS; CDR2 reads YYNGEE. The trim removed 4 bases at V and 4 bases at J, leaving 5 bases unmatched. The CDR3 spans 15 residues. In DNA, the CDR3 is TGTGCCAGCAGCAAGGGACAGGGGGCCCGAGAGACCCAGTACTTC. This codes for CASSKGQGARETQYF.

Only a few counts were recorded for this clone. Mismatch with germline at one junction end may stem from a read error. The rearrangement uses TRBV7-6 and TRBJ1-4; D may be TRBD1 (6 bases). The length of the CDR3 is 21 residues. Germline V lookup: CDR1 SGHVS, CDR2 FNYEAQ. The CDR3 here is CASSLVHWDWRGWTTNEKLFF. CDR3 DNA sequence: TGTGCTAGCAGCTTAGTTCATTGGGATTGGAGGGGGTGGACAACTAATGAAAAACTGTTTTTT.

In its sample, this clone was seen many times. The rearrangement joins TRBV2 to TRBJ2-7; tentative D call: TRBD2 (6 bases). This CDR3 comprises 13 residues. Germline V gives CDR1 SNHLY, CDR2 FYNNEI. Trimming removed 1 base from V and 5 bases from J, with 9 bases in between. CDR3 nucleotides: TGTGCCAGCAGTGAAGGGACGGGGGACGAGCAGTACTTC. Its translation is CASSEGTGDEQYF.

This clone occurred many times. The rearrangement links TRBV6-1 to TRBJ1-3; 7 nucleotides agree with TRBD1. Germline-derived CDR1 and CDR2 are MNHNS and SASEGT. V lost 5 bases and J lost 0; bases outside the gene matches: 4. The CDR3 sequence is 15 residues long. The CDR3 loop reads CASSHRGISGNTIYF. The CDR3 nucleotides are TGTGCCAGCAGTCACAGGGGTATCTCTGGAAACACCATATATTTT.